These 29 T cell receptor beta chains were sequenced from one sample in a study of blood T cell repertoires in COVID-19 (dated by TCRdb to 2018 to 2020). Library preparation used the immunoSEQ multiplex PCR assay. What TCRdb holds here is the immuneACCESS table cut down to in-frame rearrangements. Part of the clones is not present; checked against another copy, under half of the missing clones reflect an unresolved V gene, and the others are unexplained. The sample includes about 260,000 clones, with around 87% observed a single time. 2% to 3% of the sample goes to the ten largest clones. Specimen: peripheral blood. These receptors were obtained from a woman between 45 and 60 years old with acute or convalescent COVID-19.

This chain connects TRBV5-1 to TRBJ2-7, with 11 bases aligning to TRBD2. After removal of 0 bases from V and 9 bases from J, the junction contained 2 bases not matched to a gene. Germline CDR1 is SGHRS and CDR2 is YFSETQ. The CDR3 contains 13 residues. CDR3: CASSLGLAGGQYF. CDR3 coding DNA: TGCGCCAGCAGCTTGGGGCTAGCGGGAGGGCAGTACTTC. The whole variable domain, filled in from reference TRBV5-1 and TRBJ2-7, reads KAGVTQTPRYLIKTRGQQVTLSCSPISGHRSVSWYQQTPGQGLQFLFEYFSETQRNKGNFPGRFSGRQFSNSRSEMNVSTLELGDSALYLCASSLGLAGGQYFGPGTRLTVT.

This clone was seen a few times. Within the sample, other DNA sequences also encode this same CDR3. The rearrangement links TRBV28 to TRBJ1-6; TRBD1 is a possible D gene (6 bases). Germline CDR1 and CDR2: MDHEN and SYDVKM. The CDR3 has 13 residues. Trimming took 6 bases from V and 5 from J, leaving 8 bases between them. The CDR3 reads CASRQGNNSPLHF. CDR3 nucleotides: TGTGCCAGCAGACAGGGTAATAATTCACCCCTCCACTTT.

In this sample, this clone turned up a few times. The chain combines TRBV7-2 with TRBJ2-2; the D gene is possibly TRBD2 (5 bases). Germline-derived CDR1 and CDR2 are SGHTA and FQGNSA. The CDR3 covers 15 residues. V lost 3 bases and J lost 6, with 14 bases in between. The CDR3 DNA is TGTGCCAGCAGCTTGGTAATGGCGGGCGCCGGGGAGCTGTTTTTT. It specifies CASSLVMAGAGELFF. The complete variable domain, with remaining parts taken from reference TRBV7-2 and TRBJ2-2, reads GAGVSQSPSNKVTEKGKDVELRCDPISGHTALYWYRQSLGQGLEFLIYFQGNSAPDKSGLPSDRFSAERTGGSVSTLTIQRTQQEDSAVYLCASSLVMAGAGELFFGEGSRLTVL.

This clone came up once. The J gene is TRBJ2-3, the V gene TRBV19, with a possible D match to TRBD2 (6 bases). V was clipped by 6 bases and J by 5 bases, with 12 bases between them. The CDR3 spans 13 residues. Germline CDR1 reads LNHDA; CDR2 reads SQIVND (reference sequence). CDR3 sequence reads: CASSGSNGDTQYF. The CDR3 DNA sequence: TGTGCCAGTAGCGGGAGTAACGGAGATACGCAGTATTTT. Combining the CDR3 with reference TRBV19 and TRBJ2-3 gives the whole variable domain DGGITQSPKYLFRKEGQNVTLSCEQNLNHDAMYWYRQDPGQGLRLIYYSQIVNDFQKGDIAEGYSVSREKKESFPLTVTSAQKNPTAFYLCASSGSNGDTQYFGPGTRLTVL.

The chain recombines TRBV11-2 with TRBJ1-6; no clear D gene. The CDR3 totals 14 residues. The germline CDR1 and CDR2 sequences are SGHAT and FQNNGV. V lost 3 bases and J lost 8, with 11 bases in between. The CDR3 loop reads CASSFSLSDSPLHF. In nucleotides, the CDR3 is TGTGCCAGCAGCTTCAGCCTCAGCGATTCACCCCTCCACTTT.

This clone was found a few times. V is TRBV2 and J is TRBJ1-2; weak D call: TRBD1 (5 bases). The length of the CDR3 is 14 residues. V was clipped by 6 bases and J by 7 bases, with 18 bases between them. Germline V gene lookup returns CDR1 SNHLY and CDR2 FYNNEI. CDR3 sequence reads: CASSLIPQGGGYTF. The DNA of the CDR3 is TGTGCCAGCAGCTTAATACCGCAGGGAGGTGGCTACACCTTC. Variable domain in full (rest from reference TRBV2 and TRBJ1-2): EPEVTQTPSHQVTQMGQEVILRCVPISNHLYFYWYRQILGQKVEFLVSFYNNEISEKSEIFDDQFSVERPDGSNFTLKIRSTKLEDSAMYFCASSLIPQGGGYTFGSGTRLTVV.

This chain uses TRBV5-1 with TRBJ2-1, with D possibly matching TRBD1 (5 bases). CDR1 is SGHRS, CDR2 YFSETQ, per germline. The V gene lost 7 bases and the J gene lost 0 bases, with 14 bases spanning the gap. The CDR3 totals 15 residues. CDR3 amino acids: CASCTGGSSYNEQFF. In nucleotides, the CDR3 is TGCGCCAGCTGTACAGGCGGCAGCTCCTACAATGAGCAGTTCTTC. Complete variable domain (other parts from reference TRBV5-1 and TRBJ2-1): KAGVTQTPRYLIKTRGQQVTLSCSPISGHRSVSWYQQTPGQGLQFLFEYFSETQRNKGNFPGRFSGRQFSNSRSEMNVSTLELGDSALYLCASCTGGSSYNEQFFGPGTRLTVL.

The genes are TRBV27 and TRBJ1-5; 9 bases are a match to TRBD1. Germline loops: CDR1 MNHEY, CDR2 SMNVEV (reference sequence). V was clipped by 4 bases and J by 6 bases; unmatched bases: 10. The CDR3 loop spans 16 amino acids. The CDR3 loop is CASSSLGTGSVQPQHF. The CDR3 DNA sequence: TGTGCCAGCAGTTCCCTCGGGACAGGGTCGGTTCAGCCCCAGCATTTT.

This clone was seen a single time. The V gene is TRBV25-1, the J gene TRBJ1-1; tentatively, D is TRBD1 (5 bases). Trimming removed 3 bases from V and 6 bases from J, with 20 bases in between. Germline CDR1 is MGHDK and CDR2 is SYGVNS. CDR3 length: 16 amino acids. CDR3 protein: CASSDPRRGRDSEAFF. CDR3 nucleotides: TGTGCCAGCAGTGACCCTCGTCGGGGTAGGGACTCTGAAGCTTTCTTT. Filled out from reference TRBV25-1 and TRBJ1-1, the complete variable domain reads EADIYQTPRYLVIGTGKKITLECSQTMGHDKMYWYQQDPGMELHLIHYSYGVNSTEKGDLSSESTVSRIRTEHFPLTLESARPSHTSQYLCASSDPRRGRDSEAFFGQGTRLTVV.

J is TRBJ1-2 and V is TRBV3-1 (or the pseudogene TRBV3-2); no clear D gene. CDR3 length: 13 amino acids. Germline values: CDR1 LGHDT, CDR2 YNNKEL (reference sequence). Trimming pared 4 bases from V and 7 bases from J, leaving 13 bases between. The CDR3 sequence: CASSRGDFGGYTF. In DNA, the CDR3 is TGTGCCAGCAGCCGCGGCGACTTCGGTGGCTACACCTTC.

The V and J genes are TRBV7-2 and TRBJ2-2; no definite D call. The CDR3 contains 15 residues. Trimming shortened V by 2 bases and J by 7 bases, and 14 bases separated the two germline ends. Looked up from germline, CDR1 is SGHTA and CDR2 is FQGNSA. The CDR3, as DNA: TGTGCCAGCAGCTTAATTCAGTCCTCAGGCGGGGAGCTGTTTTTT. This translates into CASSLIQSSGGELFF.

V is TRBV7-2 and J is TRBJ1-2, with unresolved D. Trimming took 3 bases from V and 3 from J, leaving 11 bases between them. The germline gives CDR1 SGHTA, CDR2 FQGNSA. The CDR3 covers 14 residues. The CDR3 spells CASSFGGGDYGYTF. CDR3 nucleotides: TGTGCCAGCAGCTTCGGAGGTGGGGACTATGGCTACACCTTC.

CDR3 residues: CASSEQGLGEKLFF. In DNA form, the CDR3 reads TGTGCCAGCAGTGAACAGGGGCTAGGTGAAAAACTGTTTTTT. V and J are TRBV2 and TRBJ1-4, with a weak D call TRBD1 (6 bases). The germline V gene encodes CDR1 SNHLY and CDR2 FYNNEI. This CDR3 has 14 amino acids. Trimming cost V 2 bases and J 7 bases, with 11 bases left between them.

V usage is TRBV5-1 and J usage is TRBJ1-1; D gene uncertain. The germline V gene has CDR1 SGHRS and CDR2 YFSETQ. CDR3 size: 14 residues. V shed 3 bases and J shed 1 base, with 10 bases lying between them. The CDR3 bases are TGCGCCAGCAGCTCTATAGGCGGGAACACTGAAGCTTTCTTT. It codes for CASSSIGGNTEAFF. Full variable domain (remainder filled in from reference TRBV5-1 and TRBJ1-1): KAGVTQTPRYLIKTRGQQVTLSCSPISGHRSVSWYQQTPGQGLQFLFEYFSETQRNKGNFPGRFSGRQFSNSRSEMNVSTLELGDSALYLCASSSIGGNTEAFFGQGTRLTVV.

The chain is built from TRBV3-1 (or the pseudogene TRBV3-2) and TRBJ2-1, with D tentatively TRBD2 (5 bases). Trimming removed 0 bases at V and 7 bases at J, with 10 bases between. The CDR3 is 14 residues long. CDR1 is LGHDT and CDR2 is YNNKEL in the germline V gene (reference sequence). The CDR3 DNA follows: TGTGCCAGCAGCCAAGATCCGCTAGCAAATGAGCAGTTCTTC. Its protein is CASSQDPLANEQFF.

The rearrangement joins TRBV2 to TRBJ2-7, with D maybe TRBD1 (5 bases). V shed 6 bases and J shed 3 bases, with 12 bases lying between them. Germline V lookup: CDR1 SNHLY, CDR2 FYNNEI. This CDR3 has 13 amino acids. Written as DNA, the CDR3 is TGTGCCAGCAGGATAGGGGCGGACTACGAGCAGTACTTC. This encodes CASRIGADYEQYF.

As concerns this clone: Other DNA sequences in the same sample also yield this CDR3. V gene TRBV5-4 combines with J gene TRBJ2-1; 8 bases fit TRBD2. The CDR3 is made up of 14 amino acids. Germline lookup yields CDR1 SGHNT and CDR2 YYREEE (reference sequence). V trimming: 2 bases; J trimming: 3 bases; junction bases outside the gene matches: 1. DNA for the CDR3: TGTGCCAGCAGCTTAGGGACTAGCTACAATGAGCAGTTCTTC. Amino acid sequence: CASSLGTSYNEQFF.

This clone has only one observation. The chain combines TRBV14 with TRBJ1-1; D gene unclear. The CDR3 is 14 residues long. Germline CDR1 reads SGHDN; CDR2 reads FVKESK. The V end lost 4 bases, the J end lost 5 bases, and 14 bases lay between the germline ends. The DNA for the CDR3 is TGTGCCAGCAGCCCCGTGAGGGTGGGGACTGAAGCTTTCTTT. This codes for CASSPVRVGTEAFF.

The chain joins TRBV3-1 (or the pseudogene TRBV3-2) to TRBJ1-4, with 7 bases lining up with TRBD1. The germline CDR1 and CDR2 sequences are LGHDT and YNNKEL (reference sequence). V lost 6 bases to trimming and J lost 2 bases; unmatched junction nucleotides: 3. The CDR3 consists of 14 residues. The CDR3 nucleotides read TGTGCCAGCAGAGACAGGGTGACTAATGAAAAACTGTTTTTT. Protein sequence: CASRDRVTNEKLFF.

This chain joins TRBV7-3 and TRBJ2-2; TRBD1 might be the D (6 bases). V shed 6 bases and J shed 3 bases, with 11 bases lying between them. Germline V gene lookup returns CDR1 SGHTA and CDR2 FQGTGA. This CDR3 has 14 residues. The CDR3: CASRTQGYTGELFF. CDR3 bases: TGTGCCAGCAGGACACAGGGATACACCGGGGAGCTGTTTTTT.

This chain joins TRBV24-1 and TRBJ2-3, with 10 positions matching TRBD2. CDR3 length: 18 residues. CDR1 KGHDR and CDR2 SFDVKD come from the germline V gene. V lost 5 bases and J lost 5; bases outside the gene matches: 15. The CDR3 reads CATSVRALAGDSRDTQYF. The CDR3 DNA follows: TGTGCCACCAGTGTCCGCGCGCTAGCGGGAGACTCGAGAGATACGCAGTATTTT.

J is TRBJ2-3 and V is TRBV11-2; TRBD2 aligns across 7 bases. The CDR3 extends over 16 amino acids. The ends lost 1 base at V and 2 bases at J; junction bases unmatched: 6. Per germline, CDR1 SGHAT and CDR2 FQNNGV. The CDR3 spells CASSLGAGSYTDTQYF. Here the CDR3 DNA reads TGTGCCAGCAGCTTAGGAGCGGGATCCTACACAGATACGCAGTATTTT.

This clone was recorded a few times. V and J are TRBV24-1 and TRBJ2-7, with a possible D match to TRBD2 (5 bases). V was cut by 6 bases and J by 3 bases, with 11 bases left in between. Per the germline V gene, CDR1 is KGHDR and CDR2 is SFDVKD. The length of the CDR3 is 13 residues. As DNA, the CDR3 is TGTGCCACCAGTCGGGGTCTCGGCTACGAGCAGTACTTC. Protein product: CATSRGLGYEQYF.

CDR3 loop: CASSQGLAGEADTQYF. As DNA, the CDR3 is TGTGCCAGCAGTCAGGGACTAGCGGGAGAGGCAGATACGCAGTATTTT. This chain joins TRBV2 and TRBJ2-3; 14 bases are a match to TRBD2. The CDR3 has 16 residues. Trimming removed 5 bases from V and 4 bases from J; junction bases left unmatched: 5. The germline V gene encodes CDR1 SNHLY and CDR2 FYNNEI.

The V call is TRBV7-2, the J call TRBJ1-6, with 7 positions matching TRBD1. The CDR3 runs 14 residues. Germline V CDR1 and CDR2: SGHTA, FQGNSA. V lost 2 bases, J lost 8 bases, and 3 bases stayed unmatched. CDR3 sequence (DNA): TGTGCCAGCAGCTTACAGGGGGTAGATTCACCCCTCCACTTT. It is translated as CASSLQGVDSPLHF.

This clone was detected only once. The V call is TRBV30, the J call TRBJ2-7; 8 bases match TRBD1. V dropped 8 bases and J dropped 3; count of bases not matched to a gene: 9. The CDR3 covers 13 residues. CDR1 is GTSNPN and CDR2 is SVGIG in the germline V gene (reference sequence). DNA of the CDR3: TGTGCCGGCATACAGGGGGGCCGCTACGAGCAGTACTTC. Protein product: CAGIQGGRYEQYF.

The rearrangement joins TRBV7-9 to TRBJ2-2; the D gene is possibly TRBD1 (6 bases). V was cut by 4 bases and J by 6 bases, with 9 bases left in between. The germline V gene encodes CDR1 SEHNR and CDR2 FQNEAQ (reference sequence). CDR3 length: 13 residues. CDR3 coding DNA: TGTGCCAGCAGCTCCACAGGGCCCGGGGAGCTGTTTTTT. Encoded protein: CASSSTGPGELFF.

J is TRBJ2-1 and V is TRBV3-1 (or the pseudogene TRBV3-2), with TRBD2 matching over 14 bases. Germline values: CDR1 LGHDT, CDR2 YNNKEL (reference sequence). This CDR3 is 18 amino acids long. The junction had 11 bases not matched to a gene; V was cut back by 3 bases and J by 7 bases. CDR3 region: CASSQFRRGLAGVNEQFF. DNA for the CDR3: TGTGCCAGCAGCCAGTTTCGGCGGGGACTAGCGGGAGTGAATGAGCAGTTCTTC.

V usage is TRBV11-2 and J usage is TRBJ2-3, with 10 positions matching TRBD2. This CDR3 region has 14 residues. Germline loops: CDR1 SGHAT, CDR2 FQNNGV. The V and J ends lost 5 bases and 6 bases, in that order; junction bases with no gene match: 5. The CDR3 sequence is CASSELAGKDTQYF. DNA for the CDR3: TGTGCCAGCAGCGAACTAGCGGGAAAGGATACGCAGTATTTT.